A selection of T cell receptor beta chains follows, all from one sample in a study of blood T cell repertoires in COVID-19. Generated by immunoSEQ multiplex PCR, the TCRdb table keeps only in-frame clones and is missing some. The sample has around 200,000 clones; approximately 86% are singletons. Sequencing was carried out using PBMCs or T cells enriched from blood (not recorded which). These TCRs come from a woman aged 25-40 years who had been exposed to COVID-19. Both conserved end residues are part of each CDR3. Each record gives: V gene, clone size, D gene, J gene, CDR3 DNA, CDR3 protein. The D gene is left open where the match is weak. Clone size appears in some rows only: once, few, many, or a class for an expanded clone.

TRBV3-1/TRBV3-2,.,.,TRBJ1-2,TGTGCCAGCGCCGGACAGTTCTATGGCTACACCTTC,CASAGQFYGYTF
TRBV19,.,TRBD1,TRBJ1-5,TGTGCCAGTAGTACACCTCGACAGGGGGCCAGCAATCAGCCCCAGCATTTT,CASSTPRQGASNQPQHF
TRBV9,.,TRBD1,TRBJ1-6,TGTGCCAGCACCGGGGGCGGGACAGGCCTGACCTCTTCACCCCTCCACTTT,CASTGGGTGLTSSPLHF
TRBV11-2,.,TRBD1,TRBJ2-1,TGTGCCAGCAGCCGGACCGGGACAGGGTATTACAATGAGCAGTTCTTC,CASSRTGTGYYNEQFF
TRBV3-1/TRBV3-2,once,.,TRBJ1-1,TGTGCCAGCAGCCAATCCTCGGGGACATTGAACACTGAAGCTTTCTTT,CASSQSSGTLNTEAFF
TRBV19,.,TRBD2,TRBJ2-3,TGTGCCAGTAGTTTGGGTGCGGGGGAATACACAGATACGCAGTATTTT,CASSLGAGEYTDTQYF
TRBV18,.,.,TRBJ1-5,TGTGCCAGCTCACCCAGTGTGAATAGCAATCAGCCCCAGCATTTT,CASSPSVNSNQPQHF
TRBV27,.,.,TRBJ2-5,TGTGCCAGCAGTTACCGTGTCGGGGAAGAGACCCAGTACTTC,CASSYRVGEETQYF
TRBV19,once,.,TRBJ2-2,TGTGCCAGTAGTATAGGGTACAGGGACACCGGGGAGCTGTTTTTT,CASSIGYRDTGELFF
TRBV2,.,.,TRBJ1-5,TGTGCCAGCAGTGGGGGAGGAGGGAACAATCAGCCCCAGCATTTT,CASSGGGGNNQPQHF
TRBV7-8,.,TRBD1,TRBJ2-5,TGTGCCAGCAGCTTGGGGACAGTAAATCACCAAGAGACCCAGTACTTC,CASSLGTVNHQETQYF
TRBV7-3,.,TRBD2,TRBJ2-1,TGTGCCAGCAGCTTGGGGACTAGCGGGGGGAATGAGCAGTTCTTC,CASSLGTSGGNEQFF
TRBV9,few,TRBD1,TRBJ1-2,TGTGCCAGCAGCGTAGTTGGGGACAGGGTCGGCTATGGCTACACCTTC,CASSVVGDRVGYGYTF
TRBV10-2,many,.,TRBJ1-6,TGCGCGACGAGGGAATGGTCAAATTCACCCCTCCACTTT,CATREWSNSPLHF
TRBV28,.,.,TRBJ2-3,TGTGCCAGCAGTTTGGCGGGGAGCACAGATACGCAGTATTTT,CASSLAGSTDTQYF
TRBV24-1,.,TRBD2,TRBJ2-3,TGTGCCACCAGTGATTTGCAAGGACTAGCGGGGGGCTCCACAGATACGCAGTATTTT,CATSDLQGLAGGSTDTQYF
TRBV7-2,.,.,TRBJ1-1,TGTGCCAGCACCGCTAGTTCTGTGAACACTGAAGCTTTCTTT,CASTASSVNTEAFF
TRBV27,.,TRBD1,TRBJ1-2,TGTGCCAGCAGTTTGGGACAGGCGAACTATGGCTACACCTTC,CASSLGQANYGYTF
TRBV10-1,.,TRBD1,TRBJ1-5,TGCGCCAGCAGTACCGGCCGGGACAGGCTATTAGGGATTAATCAGCCCCAGCATTTT,CASSTGRDRLLGINQPQHF
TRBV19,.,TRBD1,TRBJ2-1,TGTGCCAGTAGTATAACACAGGGGGCCAGTCAGCAGTTCTTC,CASSITQGASQQFF
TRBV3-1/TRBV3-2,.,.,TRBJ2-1,TGTGCCAGCAGCCAAGACACGAACTCATACAATGAGCAGTTCTTC,CASSQDTNSYNEQFF
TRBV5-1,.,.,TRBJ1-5,TGCGCCAGCAGCTTCGACGGGAGCAATCAGCCCCAGCATTTT,CASSFDGSNQPQHF
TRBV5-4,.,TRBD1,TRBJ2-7,TGTGCCAGCAGCTCGGGACAGGGGGCCTCCTACGAGCAGTACTTC,CASSSGQGASYEQYF
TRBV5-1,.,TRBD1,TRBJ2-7,TGCGCCAGCAGCCTTCGACAGGGTCTCGAGCAGTACTTC,CASSLRQGLEQYF
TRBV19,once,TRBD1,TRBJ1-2,TGTGCCAGTAGCCTACTCTGGGACAGGGTCGGGGGCTACACCTTC,CASSLLWDRVGGYTF
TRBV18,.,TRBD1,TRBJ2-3,TGTGCCAGCTCACCAACGAGAATCCCGGGACAGGGGGAAACTAGCACAGATACGCAGTATTTT,CASSPTRIPGQGETSTDTQYF
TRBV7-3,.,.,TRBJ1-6,TGTGCCAGCAGCTTGACCAGCCTGGGCAATTCACCCCTCCACTTT,CASSLTSLGNSPLHF
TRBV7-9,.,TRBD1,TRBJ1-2,TGTGCCAGCAGCCAACAAGCCGGGACAGCTAACTATGGCTACACCTTC,CASSQQAGTANYGYTF
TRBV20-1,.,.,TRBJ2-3,TGCAGTGCTAGTTTGAGTGCAGATACGCAGTATTTT,CSASLSADTQYF
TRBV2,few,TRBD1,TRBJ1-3,TGTGCCAGCAGTGAACAGGGGGCCAGAGGAAACACCATATATTTT,CASSEQGARGNTIYF
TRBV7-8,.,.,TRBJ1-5,TGTGCCAGCAGCCCCTCGCCTGGGGGCTATAGCAATCAGCCCCAGCATTTT,CASSPSPGGYSNQPQHF
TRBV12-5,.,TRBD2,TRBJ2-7,TGTGCTAGTGGTGCAAGCGGGGGGGCCTACGAGCAGTACTTC,CASGASGGAYEQYF
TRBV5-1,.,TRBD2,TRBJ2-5,TGCGCCAGCAGCCCCGGGACTAGCGGGGTCGAGACCCAGTACTTC,CASSPGTSGVETQYF
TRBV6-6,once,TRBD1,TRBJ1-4,TGTGCCAGCAGCCGAAGAACGACAGGGGATGGGGATGAAAAACTGTTTTTT,CASSRRTTGDGDEKLFF
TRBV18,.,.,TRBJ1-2,TGTGCCAGCTCACCACCGCCCCGAGATGGCTACACCTTC,CASSPPPRDGYTF
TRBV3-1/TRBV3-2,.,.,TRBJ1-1,TGTGCCAGCAGCCAAGATCGGGTGAACACTGAAGCTTTCTTT,CASSQDRVNTEAFF
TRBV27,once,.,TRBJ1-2,TGTGCCAGCAGTCCTACCCGCGGGGCGACGGGCTATGGCTACACCTTC,CASSPTRGATGYGYTF
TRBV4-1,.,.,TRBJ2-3,TGCGCCAGCAGCCAAGGCCCGGTTGAGGGAGATACGCAGTATTTT,CASSQGPVEGDTQYF